This TCR beta chain was sequenced in a study of cytomegalovirus exposure and HLA in healthy donors. Study observations and caveats: A later analysis found that most CMV-associated TCR beta chains appeared HLA-restricted. An observed cluster of highly shared sequence variants was recorded as a likely sequencing artifact.

The CDR3 runs 15 residues. Trimming shortened V by 6 bases and J by 4 bases, and 19 bases separated the two germline ends. In germline, CDR1 is MNHNS, CDR2 SASEGT. There were likely unrecorded immune exposures, though donors were nominally healthy when sampled. With 60 Vbeta and 13 Jbeta primers, the PCR was carried out. Authors' analysis steps: A later analysis tallied 75 million to 80 million unique TCR beta chains, around 10 million of them shared. Only in-frame clones appear in the TCRdb table, and some are missing; sequencing was by immunoSEQ multiplex PCR. For V, J and clone size, that table is used; D and trimming come from the DNA. The sample lists roughly 130,000 clones, 75% to 85% occurring once. For this clone: The antigen is not known.

The sequence came from a man aged 25 to 40 in good health and CMV-seronegative. This chain uses TRBV6-1 with TRBJ2-7; a weak D match, TRBD2 (7 bases). Sequences were obtained from PBMCs. This CDR3 reads CASRAGEGEWYEQYF. CDR3 sequence (DNA): TGTGCCAGCAGGGCAGGGGAGGGGGAATGGTACGAGCAGTACTTC.